Below are 3 T cell receptor beta chains sequenced from a single sample in a study of vaccination and CD4 T cells after COVID-19. Regarding treatment: roughly ten-day PBMC culture with coronavirus spike peptide pools or control peptides (ViraFEST assay). Their antigen targets remain unknown. Sequenced with the Oncomine TCR Beta short-read assay was DNA taken from cultured CD4+ T cells. A single record per CDR3 protein comes from TCRdb applying MiXCR to the PCR reads. Among some 8,400 distinct CDR3 sequences, 48% were seen once, and the ten largest hold less than 10%. Sequenced: CD4+ T cells from blood, cultured in vitro. Source of these receptors: a human donor who had recovered from COVID-19.

The J gene is TRBJ2-1, the V gene TRBV7-2; 10 positions match TRBD2. V dropped 1 base and J dropped 6; count of bases not matched to a gene: 3. Germline V gene data show CDR1 as SGHTA and CDR2 as FQGNSA. This CDR3 has 15 residues. This CDR3 is CASSLETSGVNEQFF. The DNA for the CDR3 is TGTGCCAGCAGCTTAGAAACTAGCGGGGTCAATGAGCAGTTCTTC.

The chain links TRBV12-3 or TRBV12-4 to TRBJ1-2; D unresolved. The CDR3 length is 13 residues. The ends were cut back, 1 base at V and 4 bases at J, with 7 bases in the middle. The DNA for the CDR3 is TGTGCCAGCAGTTTAGGCAGATTCTATGGCTACACCTTC. It encodes CASSLGRFYGYTF.

The chain employs TRBV12-3 or TRBV12-4 and TRBJ1-5; 11 nucleotides match TRBD1. V shed 5 bases, J shed 5 bases, and the junction held 11 bases outside the gene matches. This CDR3 is 17 amino acids long. The CDR3 protein is CASSDAGTGGMYQPQHF. The CDR3 region has the DNA TGTGCCAGCAGTGATGCCGGGACAGGGGGTATGTATCAGCCCCAGCATTTT.